The 8 T cell receptor beta chains below come from one sample, sequenced in a study of CD8 T cells in Susac syndrome. The RNA input was about 0.5 to 1 ug, and it was reverse transcribed with random hexamers. TCRdb re-called the immunoSEQ multiplex PCR reads with MiXCR, one entry per CDR3 protein. Of under 200,000 distinct CDR3 sequences in the sample, approximately 94% were seen once. The sequenced material came from CD4+ T cells from PBMCs. Receptor source: a human donor with Susac syndrome.

The chain uses TRBV10-3 and TRBJ2-1; 9 bases are a match to TRBD2. The CDR3 totals 17 residues. CDR1 and CDR2 from the germline V gene are ENHRY and SYGVKD. V was pared by 8 bases and J by 6 bases, with 17 bases of the junction left unmatched. CDR3 nucleotides: TGTGCCATCGGTAGCTCGCTAGCGGGATCCCCGAGCAATGAGCAGTTCTTC. Protein: CAIGSSLAGSPSNEQFF.

This chain uses TRBV5-1 with TRBJ2-5, with D hard to call. The CDR3 extends over 13 amino acids. CDR1 is SGHRS and CDR2 is YFSETQ in the germline V gene. V lost 3 bases, J lost 5 bases, and 11 bases lay in between. The CDR3 region has the DNA TGCGCCAGCAGCTCCGCGGAGTTGGAGACCCAGTACTTC. Its protein is CASSSAELETQYF.

The chain links TRBV7-9 to TRBJ2-7; possibly TRBD1 for D (7 bases). The germline gives CDR1 SEHNR, CDR2 FQNEAQ (reference sequence). This CDR3 spans 15 amino acids. V was cut by 2 bases and J by 0 bases, with 11 bases left in between. The CDR3 here is CASSLNRGGSYEQYF. CDR3 sequence (DNA): TGTGCCAGCAGCTTAAACAGGGGAGGCTCCTACGAGCAGTACTTC.

V usage is TRBV4-3 and J usage is TRBJ2-3; 7 bases align to TRBD2. The ends lost 1 base at V and 6 bases at J; junction bases unmatched: 4. Germline V gives CDR1 LGHNA, CDR2 YSLEER. This CDR3 contains 14 residues. In DNA form, the CDR3 reads TGCGCCAGCAGCCAAGTCGGGAGGAGGGATACGCAGTATTTT. Translating it yields CASSQVGRRDTQYF.

The chain joins TRBV7-2 to TRBJ2-5, with a tentative D call TRBD2 (5 bases). The CDR3 contains 14 residues. V was trimmed by 0 bases and J by 1 base, leaving 6 bases between them. Germline V gives CDR1 SGHTA, CDR2 FQGNSA. The DNA of the CDR3 is TGTGCCAGCAGCTTAGCTGGGAGCCAAGAGACCCAGTACTTC. Protein: CASSLAGSQETQYF.

This clonotype has just one count. The chain has TRBV5-1 and TRBJ2-5; D not resolved. The germline V gene has CDR1 SGHRS and CDR2 YFSETQ. CDR3 length: 12 amino acids. Trimming pared 0 bases from V and 4 bases from J, leaving 4 bases between. CDR3 sequence: CASSLGSETQYF. The CDR3 DNA is TGCGCCAGCAGCTTGGGTTCAGAGACCCAGTACTTC.

J is TRBJ1-6 and V is TRBV7-2; the D is unclear. V was clipped by 5 bases and J by 5 bases, with 19 bases between them. Germline V gives CDR1 SGHTA, CDR2 FQGNSA. The CDR3 is 17 residues long. The DNA of the CDR3 is TGTGCCAGCAGCATCCGGGCTTCCTCCCAGAATAATTCACCCCTCCACTTT. It translates to CASSIRASSQNNSPLHF. The variable domain in full, completed from reference TRBV7-2 and TRBJ1-6, reads GAGVSQSPSNKVTEKGKDVELRCDPISGHTALYWYRQSLGQGLEFLIYFQGNSAPDKSGLPSDRFSAERTGGSVSTLTIQRTQQEDSAVYLCASSIRASSQNNSPLHFGNGTRLTVT.

The rearrangement links TRBV7-2 to TRBJ2-1, with 9 bases fitting TRBD2. With 6 bases clipped from V and 7 bases from J, the junction kept 10 bases outside the gene matches. From germline, CDR1 is SGHTA and CDR2 FQGNSA. The CDR3 spans 15 residues. CDR3 sequence (DNA): TGTGCCAGCAGACCTATAGCGGGAGTGGGAAATGAGCAGTTCTTC. Translation gives CASRPIAGVGNEQFF.